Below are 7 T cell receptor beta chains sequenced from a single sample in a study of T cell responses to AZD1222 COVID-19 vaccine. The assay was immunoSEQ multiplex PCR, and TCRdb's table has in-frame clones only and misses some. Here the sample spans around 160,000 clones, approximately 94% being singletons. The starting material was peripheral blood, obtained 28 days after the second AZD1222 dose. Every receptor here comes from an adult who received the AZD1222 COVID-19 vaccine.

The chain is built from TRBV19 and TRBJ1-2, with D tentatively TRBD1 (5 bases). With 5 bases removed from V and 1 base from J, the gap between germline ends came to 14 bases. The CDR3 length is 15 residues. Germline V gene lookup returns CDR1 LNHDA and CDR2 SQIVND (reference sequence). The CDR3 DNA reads TGTGCCAGTAGTCCAACTGGGGGGAATAACTATGGCTACACCTTC. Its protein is CASSPTGGNNYGYTF.

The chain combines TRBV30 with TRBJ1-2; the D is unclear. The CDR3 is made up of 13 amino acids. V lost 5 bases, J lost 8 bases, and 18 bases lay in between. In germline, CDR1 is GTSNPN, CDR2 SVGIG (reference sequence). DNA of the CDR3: TGTGCCTGGCGGTACAGTTCAGCTGCGGGCTACACCTTC. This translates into CAWRYSSAAGYTF. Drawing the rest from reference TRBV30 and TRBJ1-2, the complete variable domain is SQTIHQWPATLVQPVGSPLSLECTVEGTSNPNLYWYRQAAGRGLQLLFYSVGIGQISSEVPQNLSASRPQDRQFILSSKKLLLSDSGFYLCAWRYSSAAGYTFGSGTRLTVV.

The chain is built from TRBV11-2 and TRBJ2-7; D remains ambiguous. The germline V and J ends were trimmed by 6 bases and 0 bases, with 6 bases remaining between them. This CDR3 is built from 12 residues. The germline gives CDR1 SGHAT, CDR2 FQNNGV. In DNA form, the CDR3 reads TGTGCCAGCAGTTCTACCTCCTACGAGCAGTACTTC. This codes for CASSSTSYEQYF.

The CDR3 nucleotides are TGTGCCAGCAGTTTATTAGCTGGGATCACAGATACGCAGTATTTT. Protein sequence: CASSLLAGITDTQYF. V gene TRBV28 combines with J gene TRBJ2-3, with D hard to call. Germline values: CDR1 MDHEN, CDR2 SYDVKM. This CDR3 has 15 amino acids. V lost 1 base, J lost 2 bases, and 10 bases lay in between.

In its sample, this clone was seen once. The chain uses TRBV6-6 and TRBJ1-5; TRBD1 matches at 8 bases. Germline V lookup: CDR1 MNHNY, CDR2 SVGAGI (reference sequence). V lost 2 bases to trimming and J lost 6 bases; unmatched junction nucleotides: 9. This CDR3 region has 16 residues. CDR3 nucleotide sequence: TGTGCCAGCAGTTACCAATCCAGGGGGCAGGGTCAGCCCCAGCATTTT. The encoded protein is CASSYQSRGQGQPQHF.

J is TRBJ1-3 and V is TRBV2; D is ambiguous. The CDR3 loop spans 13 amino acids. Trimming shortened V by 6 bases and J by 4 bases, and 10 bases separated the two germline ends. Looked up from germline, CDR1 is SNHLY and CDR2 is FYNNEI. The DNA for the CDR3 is TGTGCCAGCAGCGCCGTCTGGGGAAACACCATATATTTT. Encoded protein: CASSAVWGNTIYF.

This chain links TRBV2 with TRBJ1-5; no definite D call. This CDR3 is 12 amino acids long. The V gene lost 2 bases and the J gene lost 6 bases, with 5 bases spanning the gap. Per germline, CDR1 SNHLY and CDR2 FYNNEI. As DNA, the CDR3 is TGTGCCAGCAGTGAATGGGGTCAGCCCCAGCATTTT. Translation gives CASSEWGQPQHF.